The T cell receptor beta chain described here comes from a study of blood T cell repertoires in COVID-19. Turning to the study itself: Acute and convalescent COVID-19 specimens originated in the United States, Italy and Spain. In each case, the material was cDNA or gDNA derived from T cells, B-cell-depleted T cells, or PBMCs.

How the authors handled the data: Cell counts per sample came from amplifying reference gene primers. Sequenced by immunoSEQ multiplex PCR; TCRdb stores in-frame clones only, minus some. For V, J and clone size, that table is used; D and trimming come from the DNA. This sample has 200,000 to 300,000 clones, with 70% to 85% found just once. Sequenced material: peripheral blood. The TCR originated in a woman older than 75 with acute or convalescent COVID-19.

For the CDR3, the DNA is TGTGCCAGCAGCCGACAGGGGAGCACTGAAGCTTTCTTT. This codes for CASSRQGSTEAFF. This chain connects TRBV6-6 to TRBJ1-1; TRBD1 matches at 8 bases. Trimming cost V 6 bases and J 4 bases; bases outside gene matches: 4. This CDR3 is built from 13 residues. The germline V gene encodes CDR1 MNHNY and CDR2 SVGAGI (reference sequence).